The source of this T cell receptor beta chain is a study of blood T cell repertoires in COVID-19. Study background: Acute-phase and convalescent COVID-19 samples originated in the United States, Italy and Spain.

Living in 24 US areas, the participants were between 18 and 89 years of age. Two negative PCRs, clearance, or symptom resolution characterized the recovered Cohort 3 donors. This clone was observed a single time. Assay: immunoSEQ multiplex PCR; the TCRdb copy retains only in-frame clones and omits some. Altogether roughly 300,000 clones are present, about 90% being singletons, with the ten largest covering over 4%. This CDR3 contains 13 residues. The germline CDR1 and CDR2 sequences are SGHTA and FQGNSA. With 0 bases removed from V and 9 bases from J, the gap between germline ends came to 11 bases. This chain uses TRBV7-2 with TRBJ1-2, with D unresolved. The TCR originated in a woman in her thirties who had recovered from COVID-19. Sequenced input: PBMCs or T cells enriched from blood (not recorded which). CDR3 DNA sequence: TGTGCCAGCAGCTTAGCGAGGCGGGGAAGCTACACCTTC. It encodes CASSLARRGSYTF.